This T cell receptor beta chain was obtained from a study of cytomegalovirus exposure and HLA in healthy donors (dated by TCRdb to about 2017). The study in broad terms: In an earlier analysis of 550 to 750 of the donors, approximately 300 Gb of sequence data and 117 million unique TCR beta sequences from about 179 million T cells were reported. About 280 gigabases of sequencing data and roughly 80 million unique TCR sequences made up an early release that covered approximately 650 HLA-typed donors. Among the roughly 430 genotyped donors, around 81% belonged to the genetic ancestry cluster associated with self-reported Caucasian donors. The study aimed to test whether signatures of past pathogen exposure could be identified by cataloging public T cell receptors. The study used immunosequencing to profile the T cell repertoires of 600 to 850 subjects and linked those repertoires to cytomegalovirus serostatus. A separate validation cohort of roughly 130 different subjects was used in addition to the approximately 670-subject first cohort. The study combined high-throughput TCR immunosequencing, statistical association of individual TCRs with disease status, and machine learning to predict cytomegalovirus infection status. In a later analysis, previously published TCR beta repertoires from 666 donors were re-analyzed and high-resolution HLA genotyping was added so that TCR occurrence patterns could be studied. Rather than using new phenotypic data, the later analysis identified candidate immune exposures from TCR beta sequences and from how often those sequences occurred across donors. An earlier analysis of 587 of the donors used high-throughput TCR beta sequencing to judge whether each TCR beta V gene segment behaved as functional or pseudogenic. Donor age, sex, ethnicity and CMV serostatus were compiled together with the repertoire data. Genome-wide SNP genotypes for about three fifths of the roughly 700 donors were used in a later genetic analysis, which treated that subset as a discovery cohort. All discovery cohort repertoires had been generated using a single sequencing platform. HLA typing covered class I and class II loci at four-digit resolution. Typing coverage varied by locus: about 620-630 donors for A, B, C, DRB1 and DQB1; under 550 for DQA1; about 570 for DPA1; 450 to 480 for DPB1. Roughly five DR-DQ haplotypes were handled as single units for association and clustering because linkage in the cohort was strong. On average, roughly 250,000 unique TCR beta nucleotide sequences were sequenced per donor among 398 genotyped donors of the cohort, with roughly a sixth of those sequences being non-productive.

The cohort was made up of 666 healthy bone marrow donors. All cohort members were sampled while nominally healthy, although unrecorded immune exposures were likely present. The donor was CMV seropositive and was included in the group of 250 to 300 seropositive cohort members. A peripheral blood sample was provided by each donor, and peripheral blood mononuclear cells were used for TCR beta sequencing. Genomic DNA extraction from the blood cell samples was performed with the Qiagen DNeasy Blood Extraction Kit. The study at large found these results: According to a later analysis, parvovirus B19, influenza, CMV and Epstein-Barr virus appeared linked to several top co-occurrence clusters. Most CMV-associated TCR beta chains appeared to be HLA-restricted in a later analysis, and the HLA associations seemed to be driven largely by CMV exposure. Because the 87-base-pair reads could not distinguish some IMGT-functional V segments, including TRBV6-2 and TRBV6-3, those segments were excluded. In an earlier analysis of approximately 600 of the donors, most TCR beta V segments were observed in productive rearrangements about 90% or about 30% of the time, broadly matching IMGT annotations. The earlier analysis of approximately 590 of the donors excluded 15 to 20 rarely observed V segments, including chromosome 9 orphons, because counts were too low. A later genetic analysis reported fewer N-insertions in productive TCRs among donors in an Asian-associated ancestry cluster than the approximately 700-donor mean. Only TCR beta chains were sequenced in this cohort, and the absence of alpha or paired-chain data limited detectable features. The study gave a list of about 170 TCR beta chains associated with cytomegalovirus. The sequencing pipeline was judged likely to have produced a cluster of highly shared sequence variants as a technical artifact. It was suggested by the authors that the approach could potentially be generalized to other disease states and immunological phenotypes. A later analysis associated around 16,000 TCR beta sequences with specific HLA alleles at a false discovery rate of 0.05. In a later analysis, TCR association rates were found to vary across HLA loci, with the most associated TCRs seen for DRB1 alleles and the fewest for HLA-C alleles. Roughly uniform sequencing depth across donors was assumed in presence/absence analyses, although this assumption may not hold. Three of the identified cytomegalovirus-associated TCR beta chains were confirmed in vitro to be specific for cytomegalovirus antigens. For the cohort, immune exposure information was limited to CMV serostatus. Because HLA typing was missing for some donors at each locus, association tests included only the typed subset. Correlated functional status among segregating V segments might reflect linkage disequilibrium, but an unknown experimental factor could not be ruled out. Across donors, most TCR sequences were observed very rarely, whereas some public TCRs were present in many individuals. Strong co-occurrence of HLA alleles, especially DR and DQ, made assigning TCR associations to individual alleles difficult. In both the original and validation cohorts, the classifier was reported to diagnose cytomegalovirus status with high specificity and sensitivity. V-gene and J-gene trimming of TCR beta chains was associated with a missense DCLRE1C variant in a later genetic analysis, and the association was replicated in an independent cohort. A further reported finding was that TCR beta sequences accurately predicted the HLA-A and HLA-B alleles for most subjects in the first cohort. In a later analysis, HLA-associated TCR beta chains were found to be more clonally expanded and to have lower generation probabilities than equally common non-associated chains.

The method was the immunoSEQ multiplex PCR assay. A mixture of 60 forward primers for TCR Vbeta segments and 13 reverse primers for TCR Jbeta segments was used in the multiplex PCR. A multiplex PCR assay on genomic DNA amplified the CDR3 region of rearranged TCR beta genes. The amplified TCR beta libraries were sequenced on the Illumina HiSeq System as 87-base-pair reads. As for the original processing: In a later analysis, roughly 80 million unique TCR beta chains were counted across the roughly 610 repertoires, and some 10 million of these chains were shared by at least two donors. To remove PCR and sequencing errors, raw reads were error-corrected and collapsed into unique sequences using a nearest-neighbor algorithm that merged closely related sequences. To assign V, D and J gene segments, CDR3 sequences were aligned to IMGT reference sequences. For a sequence to be retained, a match of at least six nucleotides was required to both a V gene segment and a J gene segment. A rearrangement counted as productive if the CDR3 had no stop codons and remained in frame with V and J, and every other rearrangement counted as non-productive. Following IMGT convention, CDR3 was defined as the stretch from the second conserved V-encoded cysteine to the conserved J-encoded phenylalanine. The earlier analysis of 587 of the donors excluded sequences that lacked an unambiguous match to a single V gene segment. In an earlier analysis of around 590 of the donors, a V segment was called functional when productive rearrangements were above 56.7%, and segregating when the standard deviation between donors exceeded 5%. A statistical classification framework was built for diagnosing cytomegalovirus status from the catalog of TCR beta chain sequences. In a later analysis, V and J genes were assigned by comparing TCR nucleotide sequences against IMGT/GENE-DB human TR gene sequences. The TCRdist pipeline was used in a later analysis to assign CDR3 sequences and most-parsimonious VDJ recombination scenarios. In a later analysis, every TCR beta chain was defined by the combination of its CDR3 amino acid sequence and its V-gene family, and reads without a unique V-gene family were dropped. As a way to deal with suspected cross-contamination and a sequencing artifact, a later analysis dropped 450 to 600 nucleotide sequences that were highly shared and had low generation probability. In a later analysis, a clonal expansion index for each public chain was calculated from normalized within-repertoire ranks of inferred template counts. In a later analysis, generation probabilities were computed with a VDJ recombination model fitted to out-of-frame rearrangements, and the resulting probabilities were checked against IGoR. In a later analysis, hypergeometric tests were used to score TCR-TCR, TCR-HLA and TCR-CMV co-occurrence, with a repertoire-size bias correction applied to TCR pairs. In a later analysis, false discovery rates were estimated by permuting HLA or CMV assignments 20 times. In a later analysis, co-occurring TCRs were grouped using DBSCAN, and TCRdist sequence similarity was added for clustering within HLA-allele-positive subsets. Repertoires with fewer than 30,000 or more than 120,000 public chains, plus five repertoires with anomalous nucleotide sharing, were excluded from co-occurrence clustering. TCRdb obtained this table from immuneACCESS and retained in-frame rearrangements with V and J assigned. These tables miss some clones; where compared with another copy, unresolved V genes account for less than half of the shortfall, and the remainder is unexplained. From that table come the V and J calls and clone size; the DNA was used to work out D and trimming. This sample's table has entries for some 200,000 clones. Jointly, the top ten make up 0.95% to 1.3% of the sample.

The CDR3 holds 14 amino acids from the cysteine to the phenylalanine. Here the CDR3 DNA is all that survives: 42 bases in frame from base 1. Based on the germline V gene, the CDR1 and CDR2 sequences are SNHLY and FYNNEI. The junction carries 13 bases between V and J, which are trimmed by 6 bases and 2 bases respectively. Note on this clone: Its antigen is not yet known.

The chain couples TRBV2 to TRBJ1-1; 6 matching bases give a weak D call of TRBD1. This sequence was found in a girl under 10 years old in good health and CMV-seropositive. Sequencing was done on a sample of PBMCs. The DNA is TGTGCCAGCAGACCTGGGACATCCAACACTGAAGCTTTCTTT. Its protein product is CASRPGTSNTEAFF.